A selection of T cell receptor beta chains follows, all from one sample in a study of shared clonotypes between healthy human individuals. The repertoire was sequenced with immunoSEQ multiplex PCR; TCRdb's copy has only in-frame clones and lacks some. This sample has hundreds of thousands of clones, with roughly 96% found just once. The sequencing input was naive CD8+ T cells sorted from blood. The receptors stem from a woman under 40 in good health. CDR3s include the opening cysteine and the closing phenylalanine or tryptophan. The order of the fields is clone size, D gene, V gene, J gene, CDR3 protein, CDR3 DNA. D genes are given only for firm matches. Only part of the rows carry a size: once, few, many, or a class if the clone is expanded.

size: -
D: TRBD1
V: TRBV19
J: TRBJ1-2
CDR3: CASSPGQGYHYGYTF
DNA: TGTGCCAGTAGTCCGGGACAGGGTTATCACTATGGCTACACCTTC

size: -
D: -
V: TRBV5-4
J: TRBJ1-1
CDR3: CASSPVLGANTEAFF
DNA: TGTGCCAGCAGCCCGGTTCTGGGGGCGAACACTGAAGCTTTCTTT

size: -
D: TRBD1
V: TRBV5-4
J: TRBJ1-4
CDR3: CASSSQGTGNEKLFF
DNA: TGTGCCAGCAGCTCCCAAGGGACAGGGAATGAAAAACTGTTTTTT

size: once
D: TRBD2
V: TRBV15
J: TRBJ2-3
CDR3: CATSREVGLAGGRTDTQYF
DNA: TGTGCCACCAGCAGAGAGGTCGGACTAGCGGGAGGAAGAACAGATACGCAGTATTTT

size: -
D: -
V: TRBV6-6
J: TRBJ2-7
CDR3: CASSGGPEYEQYF
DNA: TGTGCCAGCAGTGGTGGGCCGGAGTACGAGCAGTACTTC

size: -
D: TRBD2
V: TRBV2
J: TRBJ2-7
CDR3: CASSEPLAGGINEQYF
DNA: TGTGCCAGCAGTGAACCTCTAGCGGGAGGGATCAACGAGCAGTACTTC

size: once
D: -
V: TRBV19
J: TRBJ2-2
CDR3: CASSIWQAGELFF
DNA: TGTGCCAGTAGTATTTGGCAGGCCGGGGAGCTGTTTTTT

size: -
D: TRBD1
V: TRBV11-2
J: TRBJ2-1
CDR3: CASSDTGVSYNEQFF
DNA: TGTGCCAGCAGCGACACAGGGGTCTCCTACAATGAGCAGTTCTTC

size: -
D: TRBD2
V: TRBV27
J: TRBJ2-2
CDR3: CASRRGANTGELFF
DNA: TGTGCCAGCAGACGGGGGGCGAACACCGGGGAGCTGTTTTTT

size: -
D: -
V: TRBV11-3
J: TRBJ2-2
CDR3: CASSLVQTGVNTGELFF
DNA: TGTGCCAGCAGCTTAGTCCAGACAGGAGTGAACACCGGGGAGCTGTTTTTT

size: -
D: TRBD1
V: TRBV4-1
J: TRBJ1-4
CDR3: CASSQAAGGLNEKLFF
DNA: TGCGCCAGCAGCCAAGCCGCAGGGGGCCTTAATGAAAAACTGTTTTTT

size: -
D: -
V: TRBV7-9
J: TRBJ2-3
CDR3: CASSISSYRTDTQYF
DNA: TGTGCCAGCAGCATCTCCTCATACAGGACAGATACGCAGTATTTT

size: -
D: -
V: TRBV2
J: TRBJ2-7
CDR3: CASNKKSSYEQYF
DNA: TGTGCCAGCAATAAGAAGAGCTCCTACGAGCAGTACTTC

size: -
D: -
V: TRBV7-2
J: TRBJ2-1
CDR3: CASSSHKKGNEQFF
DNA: TGTGCCAGCAGCTCCCATAAGAAGGGGAATGAGCAGTTCTTC

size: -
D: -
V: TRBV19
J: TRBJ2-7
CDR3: CASSTSAGGYEQYF
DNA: TGTGCCAGTAGTACATCGGCGGGTGGTTACGAGCAGTACTTC

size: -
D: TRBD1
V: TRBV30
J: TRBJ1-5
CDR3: CAWSAGQGHQPQHF
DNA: TGTGCCTGGAGTGCGGGACAGGGGCATCAGCCCCAGCATTTT

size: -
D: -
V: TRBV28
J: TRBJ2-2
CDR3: CASSLGTGELFF
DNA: TGTGCCAGCAGTTTGGGCACCGGGGAGCTGTTTTTT

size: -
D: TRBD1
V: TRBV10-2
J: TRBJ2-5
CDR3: CASSESIGTGFETQYF
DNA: TGCGCCAGCAGTGAGTCGATAGGGACAGGGTTCGAGACCCAGTACTTC

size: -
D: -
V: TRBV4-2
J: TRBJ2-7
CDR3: CASSPQGYEQYF
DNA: TGTGCCAGCAGTCCACAGGGTTACGAGCAGTACTTC

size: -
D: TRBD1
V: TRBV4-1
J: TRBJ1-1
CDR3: CASNEDRMNTEAFF
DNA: TGCGCCAGCAATGAGGACAGGATGAACACTGAAGCTTTCTTT

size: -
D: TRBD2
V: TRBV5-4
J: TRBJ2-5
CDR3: CASSLIGLAGGPWETQYF
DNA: TGTGCCAGCAGCTTGATAGGACTAGCGGGAGGGCCATGGGAGACCCAGTACTTC

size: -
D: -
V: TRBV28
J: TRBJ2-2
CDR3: CASSGLNANTGELFF
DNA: TGTGCCAGCAGTGGACTAAACGCGAACACCGGGGAGCTGTTTTTT

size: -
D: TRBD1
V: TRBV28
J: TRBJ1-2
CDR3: CASSPGQGDYGYTF
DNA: TGTGCCAGCAGCCCGGGACAGGGGGACTATGGCTACACCTTC

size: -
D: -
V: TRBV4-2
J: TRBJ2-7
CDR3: CASSQEDQGVFYEQYF
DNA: TGTGCCAGCAGCCAAGAGGATCAAGGGGTTTTCTACGAGCAGTACTTC

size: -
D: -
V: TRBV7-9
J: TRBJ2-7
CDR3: CASSLASSYEQYF
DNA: TGTGCCAGCAGCTTGGCTAGCTCCTACGAGCAGTACTTC

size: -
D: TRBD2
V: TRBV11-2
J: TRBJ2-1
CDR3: CASGRTSGRNRDEQFF
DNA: TGTGCCAGCGGCCGCACGAGCGGGAGGAACAGGGATGAGCAGTTCTTC

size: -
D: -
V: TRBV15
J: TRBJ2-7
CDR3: CATSRDKGTTLEQYF
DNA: TGTGCCACCAGCAGAGATAAGGGGACGACCCTCGAGCAGTACTTC

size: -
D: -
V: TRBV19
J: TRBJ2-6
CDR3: CASGRWTDSGANVLTF
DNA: TGTGCCAGTGGTCGTTGGACGGACTCTGGGGCCAACGTCCTGACTTTC

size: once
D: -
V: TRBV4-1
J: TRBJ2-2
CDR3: CASSLRVNTGELFF
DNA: TGCGCCAGCAGCCTCAGGGTAAACACCGGGGAGCTGTTTTTT

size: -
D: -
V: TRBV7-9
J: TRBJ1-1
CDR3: CASSLGRGLTEAFF
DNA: TGTGCCAGCAGCTTAGGCCGCGGGCTCACTGAAGCTTTCTTT

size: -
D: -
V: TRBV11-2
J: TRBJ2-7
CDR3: CASSSWGRQYF
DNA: TGTGCCAGCAGCTCCTGGGGGCGGCAGTACTTC

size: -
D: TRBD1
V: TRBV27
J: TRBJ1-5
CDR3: CASSTGTGGQPQHF
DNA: TGTGCCAGCAGTACAGGGACAGGGGGGCAGCCCCAGCATTTT

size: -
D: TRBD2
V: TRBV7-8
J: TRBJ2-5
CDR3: CASSLGFPFTREGLETQYF
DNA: TGTGCCAGCAGCTTAGGCTTTCCCTTCACTCGGGAGGGCCTAGAGACCCAGTACTTC

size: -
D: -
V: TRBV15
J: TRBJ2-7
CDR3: CATSSVGTGSSYEQYF
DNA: TGTGCCACCAGCAGCGTGGGGACGGGCAGCTCCTACGAGCAGTACTTC

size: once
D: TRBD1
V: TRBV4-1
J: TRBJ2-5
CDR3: CASSRTGGSETQYF
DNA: TGCGCCAGCAGCCGGACAGGGGGCAGTGAGACCCAGTACTTC

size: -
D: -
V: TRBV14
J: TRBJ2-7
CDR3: CASSQVVGPYEQYF
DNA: TGTGCCAGCAGCCAAGTAGTCGGACCCTACGAGCAGTACTTC

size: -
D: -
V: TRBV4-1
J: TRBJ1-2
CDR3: CASSQADPPAYGYTF
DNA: TGCGCCAGCAGCCAAGCAGACCCGCCGGCCTATGGCTACACCTTC

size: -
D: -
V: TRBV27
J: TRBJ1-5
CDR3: CASSRRFSVYSNQPQHF
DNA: TGTGCCAGCAGCCGCCGTTTCTCGGTCTATAGCAATCAGCCCCAGCATTTT